This T cell receptor (beta chain) was sequenced in a study of Ad26.COV2.S vaccination and SARS-CoV-2 variants. Looking at the study overall: Each vaccinee took Ad26.COV2.S intramuscularly, once or twice 56 days apart.

Treatment denoted: some 19 received Ad26.COV2.S at low or high dose, single or two shots; about 5 received placebo; per-sample allocation not given. Samples analyzed were those drawn on day 63 after the first vaccine or placebo injection. Data came from immunoSEQ multiplex PCR; TCRdb stores just in-frame clones and leaves some out. The sample has about 480,000 clones, 87% seen once; the top ten hold roughly 12%. Findings of the study overall: Post-vaccination spike-specific CD8+ and CD4+ T cell responses reportedly had substantial breadth.

A single count supports this clone. The antigen remains unidentified. CDR3 length: 11 residues. Germline loops: CDR1 SQVTM, CDR2 ANQGSEA. V was pared by 4 bases and J by 8 bases, with 11 bases between. Material: peripheral blood, obtained in a trial of Ad26.COV2.S vaccine versus placebo. The gene calls are TRBV29-1 and TRBJ1-2; no firm D call. The source is a person between 18 and 65 years old who received the Ad26.COV2.S COVID-19 vaccine or a placebo. The CDR3 bases are TGCAGCGTTGGCCCGGAGGCGGGCTACACCTTC. This encodes CSVGPEAGYTF. The whole variable domain, filled in from reference TRBV29-1 and TRBJ1-2, reads SAVISQKPSRDICQRGTSLTIQCQVDSQVTMMFWYRQQPGQSLTLIATANQGSEATYESGFVIDKFPISRPNLTFSTLTVSNMSPEDSSIYLCSVGPEAGYTFGSGTRLTVV.